Each of the 3 T cell receptor beta chains below was sequenced from the same sample in a study of blood T cells in healthy people across ages. A sample-barcoded 5' primer and a J-beta primer mix were used in a second PCR of roughly 7 to 12 cycles. TCRdb used MiXCR to reprocess the 5' RACE reads, holding one entry per CDR3 protein. This table has 800,000 or so distinct CDR3 sequences, about 25% appearing once. These data are also associated with another study on T cells of mothers and their children.

The specimen sequenced was blood. The receptor source for this set is a boy younger than 18 in good health.

A remark on this clonotype: The junction departs from germline at one end; a sequencing error may be responsible. V usage is TRBV20-1 and J usage is TRBJ2-5, with D perhaps matching TRBD1 (7 bases). The CDR3 spans 13 residues. Per germline, CDR1 DFQATT and CDR2 SNEGSKA (reference sequence). CDR3 sequence: CSAHQGGLETQHF. Written as DNA, the CDR3 is TGCAGTGCGCATCAGGGGGGCTTGGAGACCCAGCACTTC.

The rearrangement uses TRBV4-3 and TRBJ2-7, with D possibly TRBD2 on 6 matching bases. Trimming left V 0 bases short and J 1 base short, with 16 bases between. Germline V gene data show CDR1 as LGHNA and CDR2 as YSLEER. The CDR3 loop spans 17 amino acids. CDR3 DNA sequence: TGCGCCAGCAGCCAAGATTTCGAGGGAGGAGTATCCTACGAGCAGTACTTC. Its protein is CASSQDFEGGVSYEQYF.

With regard to this clonotype: A read error may be the cause here, since a much bigger clone is one base away. The chain recombines TRBV12-3 or TRBV12-4 with TRBJ1-1; weak D call: TRBD1 (5 bases). This CDR3 is built from 14 residues. Trimming cost V 6 bases and J 4 bases, with 15 bases left between them. The CDR3 bases are TGTGCCAGCAGGGGGGGACGGGGGGTCACTGAAGCTTTCTTT. This translates into CASRGGRGVTEAFF.